This TCR beta chain was identified in a study of cytomegalovirus exposure and HLA in healthy donors. Germline V CDR1 and CDR2: KGHSH, LQKENI. CDR3 length: 14 residues. Unmatched junction bases numbered 4, after V lost 2 bases and J lost 5 bases. 60 Vbeta and 13 Jbeta primers were used in PCR. Data came from immunoSEQ multiplex PCR; TCRdb stores just in-frame clones and leaves some out. The table includes some 98,000 clones, roughly four fifths detected once. Sequencing was carried out using PBMCs. This sequence was found in a human donor in good health. The rearrangement uses TRBV18 and TRBJ1-1; the match to TRBD1 covers 8 bases. CDR3 bases: TGTGCCAGCTCACCAGGACAGGGATCGACTGAAGCTTTCTTT. It codes for CASSPGQGSTEAFF.